Below are 3 T cell receptor beta chains sequenced from a single sample in a study of human versus mouse CDR3 diversity and MHC coevolution. The protocol was immunoSEQ multiplex PCR, while the TCRdb copy is restricted to in-frame clones and leaves out a portion. This sample yields about 83,000 clones, of which 92% are seen a single time; approximately 0.15% belongs to the top ten. Sequenced sample: naive CD4+ T cells from blood. The subset denotes: CD45RO-negative CD62L-positive naive CD4 T cells. The receptors come from a person between 25 and 70 years old in good health.

V gene TRBV9 combines with J gene TRBJ1-1, with D tentatively TRBD1 (6 bases). Germline V CDR1 and CDR2: SGDLS, YYNGEE. Trimming pared 0 bases from V and 7 bases from J, leaving 13 bases between. CDR3 size: 14 residues. The CDR3 loop is CASSVAHRASEAFF. The CDR3, as DNA: TGTGCCAGCAGCGTAGCACACAGGGCTAGTGAAGCTTTCTTT.

This chain uses TRBV6-5 with TRBJ2-1; 10 bases line up with TRBD2. Germline V gene data show CDR1 as MNHEY and CDR2 as SVGAGI. CDR3 length: 15 residues. V was pared by 7 bases and J by 10 bases, with 13 bases of the junction left unmatched. CDR3 sequence reads: CASTGRLAGVEEQFF. The CDR3 DNA reads as TGTGCCAGCACCGGGAGGCTAGCGGGAGTGGAGGAGCAGTTCTTC.

V is TRBV25-1 and J is TRBJ1-6; a weak D match, TRBD1 (6 bases). This CDR3 has 15 residues. The germline CDR1 and CDR2 sequences are MGHDK and SYGVNS. V shed 0 bases and J shed 10 bases, with 13 bases lying between them. CDR3: CASSEYGGPVSPLHF. The CDR3 DNA is TGTGCCAGCAGTGAATACGGGGGGCCGGTGTCACCCCTCCACTTT.